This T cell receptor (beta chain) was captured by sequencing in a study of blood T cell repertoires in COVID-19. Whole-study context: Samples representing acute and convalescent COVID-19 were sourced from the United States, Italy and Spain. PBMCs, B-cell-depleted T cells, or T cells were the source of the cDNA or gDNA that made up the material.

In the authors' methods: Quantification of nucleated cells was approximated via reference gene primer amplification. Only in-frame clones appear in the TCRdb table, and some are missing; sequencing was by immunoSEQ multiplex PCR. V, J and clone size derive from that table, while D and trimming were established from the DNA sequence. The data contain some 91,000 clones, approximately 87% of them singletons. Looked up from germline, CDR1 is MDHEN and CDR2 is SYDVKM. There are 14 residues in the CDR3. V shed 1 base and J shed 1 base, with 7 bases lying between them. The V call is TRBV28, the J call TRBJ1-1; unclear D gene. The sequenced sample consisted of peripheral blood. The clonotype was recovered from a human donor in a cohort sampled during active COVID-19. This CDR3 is CASSLFARNTEAFF. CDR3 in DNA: TGTGCCAGCAGTTTATTTGCCAGGAACACTGAAGCTTTCTTT.